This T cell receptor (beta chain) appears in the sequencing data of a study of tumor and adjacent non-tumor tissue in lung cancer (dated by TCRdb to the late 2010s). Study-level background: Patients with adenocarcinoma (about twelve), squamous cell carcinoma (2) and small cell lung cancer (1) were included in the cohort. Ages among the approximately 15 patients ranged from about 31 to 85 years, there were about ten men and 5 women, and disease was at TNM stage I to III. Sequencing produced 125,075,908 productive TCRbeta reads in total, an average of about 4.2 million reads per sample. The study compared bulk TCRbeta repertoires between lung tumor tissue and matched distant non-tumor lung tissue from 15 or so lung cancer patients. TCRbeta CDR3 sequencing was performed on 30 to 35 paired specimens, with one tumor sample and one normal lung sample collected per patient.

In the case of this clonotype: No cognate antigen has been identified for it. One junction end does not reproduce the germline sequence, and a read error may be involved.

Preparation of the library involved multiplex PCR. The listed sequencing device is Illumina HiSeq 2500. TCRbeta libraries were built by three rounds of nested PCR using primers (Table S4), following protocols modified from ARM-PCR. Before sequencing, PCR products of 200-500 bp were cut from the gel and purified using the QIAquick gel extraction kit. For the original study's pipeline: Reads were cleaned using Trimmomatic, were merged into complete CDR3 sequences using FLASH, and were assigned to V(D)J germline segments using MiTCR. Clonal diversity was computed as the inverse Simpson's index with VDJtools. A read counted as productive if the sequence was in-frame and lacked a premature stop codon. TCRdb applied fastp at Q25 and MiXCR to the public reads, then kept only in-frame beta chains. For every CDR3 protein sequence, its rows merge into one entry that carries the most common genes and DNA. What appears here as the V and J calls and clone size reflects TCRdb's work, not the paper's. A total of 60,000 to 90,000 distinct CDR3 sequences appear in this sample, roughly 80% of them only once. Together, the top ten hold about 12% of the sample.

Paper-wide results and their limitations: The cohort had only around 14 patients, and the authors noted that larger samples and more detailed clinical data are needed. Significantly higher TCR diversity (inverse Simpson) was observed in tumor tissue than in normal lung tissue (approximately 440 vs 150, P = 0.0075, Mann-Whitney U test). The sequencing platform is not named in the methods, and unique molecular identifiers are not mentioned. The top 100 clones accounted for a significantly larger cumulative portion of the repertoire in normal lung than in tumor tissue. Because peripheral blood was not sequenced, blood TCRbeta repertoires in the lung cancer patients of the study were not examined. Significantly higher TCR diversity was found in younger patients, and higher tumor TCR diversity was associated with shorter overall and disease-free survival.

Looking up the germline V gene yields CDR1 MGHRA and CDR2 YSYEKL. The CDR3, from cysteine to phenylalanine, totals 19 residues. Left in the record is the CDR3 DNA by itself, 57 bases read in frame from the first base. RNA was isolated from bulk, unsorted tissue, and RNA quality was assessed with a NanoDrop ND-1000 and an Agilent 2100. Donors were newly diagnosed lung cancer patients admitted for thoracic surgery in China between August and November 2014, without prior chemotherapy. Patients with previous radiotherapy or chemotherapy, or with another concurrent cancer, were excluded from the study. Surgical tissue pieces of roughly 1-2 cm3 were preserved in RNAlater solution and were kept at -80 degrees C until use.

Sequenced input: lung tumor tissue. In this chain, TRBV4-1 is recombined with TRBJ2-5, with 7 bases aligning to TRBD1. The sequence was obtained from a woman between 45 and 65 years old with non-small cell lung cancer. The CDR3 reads CASSRHWDRGWAVPETQYF. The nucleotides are TGCGCCAGTAGCCGGCACTGGGACAGAGGATGGGCGGTCCCAGAGACCCAGTATTTC.